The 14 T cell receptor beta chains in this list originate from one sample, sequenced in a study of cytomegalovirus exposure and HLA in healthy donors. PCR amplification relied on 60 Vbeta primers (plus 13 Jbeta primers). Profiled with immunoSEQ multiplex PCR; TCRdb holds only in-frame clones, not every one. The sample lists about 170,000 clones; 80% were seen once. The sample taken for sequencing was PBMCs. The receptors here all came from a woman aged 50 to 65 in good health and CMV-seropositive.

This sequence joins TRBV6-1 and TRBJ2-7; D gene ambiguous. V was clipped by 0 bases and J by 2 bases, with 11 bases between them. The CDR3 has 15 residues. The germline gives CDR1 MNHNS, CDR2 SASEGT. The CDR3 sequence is CASSEAGDGPYEQYF. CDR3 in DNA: TGTGCCAGCAGTGAAGCGGGCGACGGCCCCTACGAGCAGTACTTC.

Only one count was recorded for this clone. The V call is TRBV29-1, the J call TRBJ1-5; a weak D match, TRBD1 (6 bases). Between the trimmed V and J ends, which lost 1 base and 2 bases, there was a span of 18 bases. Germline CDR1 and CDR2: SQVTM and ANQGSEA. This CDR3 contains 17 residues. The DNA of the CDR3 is TGCAGCGTTGAAGGGGAGGGAGGGGGGTATGGCAATCAGCCCCAGCATTTT. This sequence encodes CSVEGEGGGYGNQPQHF.

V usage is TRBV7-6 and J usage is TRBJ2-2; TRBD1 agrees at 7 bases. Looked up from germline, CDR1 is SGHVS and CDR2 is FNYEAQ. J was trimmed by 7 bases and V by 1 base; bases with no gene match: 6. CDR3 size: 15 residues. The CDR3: CASSLGRGLVGELFF. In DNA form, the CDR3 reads TGTGCCAGCAGCTTAGGAAGGGGGCTGGTCGGGGAGCTGTTTTTT.

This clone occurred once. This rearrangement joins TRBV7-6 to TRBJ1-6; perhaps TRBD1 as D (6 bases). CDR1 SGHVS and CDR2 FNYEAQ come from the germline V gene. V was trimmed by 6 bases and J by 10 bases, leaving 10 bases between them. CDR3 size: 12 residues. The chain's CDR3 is CASSGGRSPLHF. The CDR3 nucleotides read TGTGCCAGCAGTGGGGGCCGGTCACCCCTCCACTTT.

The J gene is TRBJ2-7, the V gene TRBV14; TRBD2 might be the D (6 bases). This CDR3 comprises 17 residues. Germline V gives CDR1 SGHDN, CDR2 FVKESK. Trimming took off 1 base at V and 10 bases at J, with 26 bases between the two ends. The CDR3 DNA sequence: TGTGCCAGCAGCCAAGGAGGGATAAAGGGACTGCCTAAGGTACAGTACTTC. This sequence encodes CASSQGGIKGLPKVQYF.

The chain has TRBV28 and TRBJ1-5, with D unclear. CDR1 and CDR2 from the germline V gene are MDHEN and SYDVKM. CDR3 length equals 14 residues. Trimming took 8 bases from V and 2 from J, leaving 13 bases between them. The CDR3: CASRVAGGNQPQHF. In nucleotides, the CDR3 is TGTGCCAGCCGCGTCGCGGGAGGCAATCAGCCCCAGCATTTT.

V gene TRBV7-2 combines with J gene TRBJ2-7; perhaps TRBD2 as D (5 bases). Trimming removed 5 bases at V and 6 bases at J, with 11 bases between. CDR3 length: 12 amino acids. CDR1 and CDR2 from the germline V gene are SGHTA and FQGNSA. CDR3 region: CASSRTSVEQYF. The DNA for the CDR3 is TGTGCCAGCAGCCGAACTAGTGTCGAGCAGTACTTC.

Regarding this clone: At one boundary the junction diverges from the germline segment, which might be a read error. The CDR3 loop is CSSHWGDFTPDTQYF. CDR3 DNA sequence: TGTTCCAGCCATTGGGGGGACTTCACCCCAGATACGCAGTATTTT. V gene TRBV7-9 combines with J gene TRBJ2-3; tentative D call: TRBD2 (6 bases). This CDR3 has 15 residues. Germline values: CDR1 SEHNR, CDR2 FQNEAQ (reference sequence).

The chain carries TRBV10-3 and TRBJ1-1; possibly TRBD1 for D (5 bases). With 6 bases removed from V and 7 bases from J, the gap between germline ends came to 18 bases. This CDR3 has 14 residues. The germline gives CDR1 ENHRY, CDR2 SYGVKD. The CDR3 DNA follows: TGTGCCATCAGGGGGGAGGGGTCAGGCTTTGAAGCTTTCTTT. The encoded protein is CAIRGEGSGFEAFF.

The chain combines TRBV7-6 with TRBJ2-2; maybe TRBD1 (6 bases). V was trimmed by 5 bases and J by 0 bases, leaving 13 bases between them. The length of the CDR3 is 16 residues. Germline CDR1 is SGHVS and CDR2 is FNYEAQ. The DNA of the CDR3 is TGTGCCAGCAGCACACGGACAGACCCGAACACCGGGGAGCTGTTTTTT. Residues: CASSTRTDPNTGELFF.

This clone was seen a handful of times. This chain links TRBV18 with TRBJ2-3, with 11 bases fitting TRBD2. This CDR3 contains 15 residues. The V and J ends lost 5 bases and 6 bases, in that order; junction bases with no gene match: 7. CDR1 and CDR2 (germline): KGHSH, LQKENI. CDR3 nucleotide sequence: TGTGCCAGCTCATCGCGGACTAGCGGGCGCGATACGCAGTATTTT. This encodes CASSSRTSGRDTQYF.

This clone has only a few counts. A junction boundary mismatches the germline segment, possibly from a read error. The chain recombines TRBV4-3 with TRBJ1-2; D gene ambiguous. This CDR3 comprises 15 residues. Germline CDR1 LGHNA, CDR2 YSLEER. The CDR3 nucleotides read TGCGCCAGCAGCCAAGATTACAGTAGGGAGACGGCCGTCGCCTTC. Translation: CASSQDYSRETAVAF.

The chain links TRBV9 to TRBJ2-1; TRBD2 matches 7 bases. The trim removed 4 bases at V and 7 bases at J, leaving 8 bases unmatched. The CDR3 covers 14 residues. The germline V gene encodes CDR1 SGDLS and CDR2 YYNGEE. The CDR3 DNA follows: TGTGCCAGCAGCCCCGGACTAGGGATAAATGAGCAGTTCTTC. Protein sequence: CASSPGLGINEQFF.

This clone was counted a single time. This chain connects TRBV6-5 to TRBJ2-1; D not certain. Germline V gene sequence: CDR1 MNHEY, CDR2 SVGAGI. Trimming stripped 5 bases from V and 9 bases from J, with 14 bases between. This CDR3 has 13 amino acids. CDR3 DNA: TGTGCCAGCAGTATCACGCCCCGAGCTGAGCAGTTCTTC. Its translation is CASSITPRAEQFF.